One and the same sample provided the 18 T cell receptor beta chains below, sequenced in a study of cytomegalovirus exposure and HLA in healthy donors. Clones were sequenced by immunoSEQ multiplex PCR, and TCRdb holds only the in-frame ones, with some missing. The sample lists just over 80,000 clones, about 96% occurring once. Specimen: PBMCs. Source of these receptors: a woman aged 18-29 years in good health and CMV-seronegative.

CDR3 nucleotide sequence: TGTGCCAGCAGTTCGGGACAGGGGTCCTACAATGAGCAGTTCTTC. Translating it yields CASSSGQGSYNEQFF. The chain has TRBV27 and TRBJ2-1; 10 bases fit TRBD1. With V trimmed by 4 bases and J by 1 base, 1 base remained unmatched. CDR3 size: 15 residues. The germline gives CDR1 MNHEY, CDR2 SMNVEV (reference sequence).

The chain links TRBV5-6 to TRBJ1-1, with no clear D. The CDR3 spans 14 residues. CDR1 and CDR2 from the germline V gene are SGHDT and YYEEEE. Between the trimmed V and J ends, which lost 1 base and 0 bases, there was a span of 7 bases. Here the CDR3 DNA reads TGTGCCAGCAGCTTGTACAGCCTGAACACTGAAGCTTTCTTT. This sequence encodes CASSLYSLNTEAFF.

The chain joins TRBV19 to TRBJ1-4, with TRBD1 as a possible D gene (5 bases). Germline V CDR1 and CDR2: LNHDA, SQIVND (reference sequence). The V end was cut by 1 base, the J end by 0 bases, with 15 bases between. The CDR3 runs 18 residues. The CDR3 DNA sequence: TGTGCCAGTAGTATAGGAGACAGTGCTCTTGCAACTAATGAAAAACTGTTTTTT. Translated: CASSIGDSALATNEKLFF.

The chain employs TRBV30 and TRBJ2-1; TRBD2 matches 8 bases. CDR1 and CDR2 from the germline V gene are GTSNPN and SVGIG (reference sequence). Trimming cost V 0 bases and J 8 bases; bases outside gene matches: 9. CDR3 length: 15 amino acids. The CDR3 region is CAWSVVTSVYDEQFF. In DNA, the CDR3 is TGTGCCTGGAGTGTGGTGACTAGCGTTTATGATGAGCAGTTCTTC.

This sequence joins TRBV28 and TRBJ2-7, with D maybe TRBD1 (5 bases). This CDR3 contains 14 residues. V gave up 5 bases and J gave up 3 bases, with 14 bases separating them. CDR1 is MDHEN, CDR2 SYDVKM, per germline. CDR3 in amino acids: CASSPQGSSYEQYF. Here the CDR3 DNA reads TGTGCCAGCAGTCCCCAGGGCTCCAGCTACGAGCAGTACTTC.

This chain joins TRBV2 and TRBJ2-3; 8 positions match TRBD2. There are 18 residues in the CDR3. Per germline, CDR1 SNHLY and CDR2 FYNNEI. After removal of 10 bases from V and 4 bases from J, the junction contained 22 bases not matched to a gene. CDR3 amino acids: CATPSNAGTSVAADTQYF. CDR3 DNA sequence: TGTGCCACCCCTTCGAACGCCGGGACTAGTGTGGCTGCAGATACGCAGTATTTT. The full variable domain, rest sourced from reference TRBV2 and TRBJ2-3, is EPEVTQTPSHQVTQMGQEVILRCVPISNHLYFYWYRQILGQKVEFLVSFYNNEISEKSEIFDDQFSVERPDGSNFTLKIRSTKLEDSAMYFCATPSNAGTSVAADTQYFGPGTRLTVL.

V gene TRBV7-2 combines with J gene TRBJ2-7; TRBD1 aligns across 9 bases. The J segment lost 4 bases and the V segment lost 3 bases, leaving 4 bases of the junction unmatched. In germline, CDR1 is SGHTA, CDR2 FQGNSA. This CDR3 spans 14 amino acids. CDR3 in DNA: TGTGCCAGCAGCTTTTCTGGACAGGGGTACGAGCAGTACTTC. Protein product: CASSFSGQGYEQYF.

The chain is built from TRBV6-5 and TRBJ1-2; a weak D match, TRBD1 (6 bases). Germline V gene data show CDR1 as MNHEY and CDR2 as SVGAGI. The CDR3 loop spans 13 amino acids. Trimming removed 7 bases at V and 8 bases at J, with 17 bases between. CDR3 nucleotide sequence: TGTGCCAGCACGCCTCAGGGGATGAGGGGCTACACCTTC. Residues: CASTPQGMRGYTF.

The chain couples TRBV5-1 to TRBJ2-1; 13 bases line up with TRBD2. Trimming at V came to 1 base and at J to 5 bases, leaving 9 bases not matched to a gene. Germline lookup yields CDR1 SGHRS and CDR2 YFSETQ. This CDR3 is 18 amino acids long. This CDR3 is CASSLPGLAGTRNNEQFF. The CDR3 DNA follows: TGCGCCAGCAGCTTGCCGGGACTAGCGGGAACAAGGAACAATGAGCAGTTCTTC.

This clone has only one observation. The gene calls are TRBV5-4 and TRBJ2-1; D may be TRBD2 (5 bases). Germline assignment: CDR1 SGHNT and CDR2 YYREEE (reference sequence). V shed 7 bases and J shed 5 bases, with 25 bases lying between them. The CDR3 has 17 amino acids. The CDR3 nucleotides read TGTGCCAGCTGGATCGACCCGACCAGCGGTTTTAACAATGAGCAGTTCTTC. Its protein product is CASWIDPTSGFNNEQFF.

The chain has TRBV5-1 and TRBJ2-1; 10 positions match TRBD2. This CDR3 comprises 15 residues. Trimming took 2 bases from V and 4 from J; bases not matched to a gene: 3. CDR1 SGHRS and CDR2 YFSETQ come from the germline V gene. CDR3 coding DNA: TGCGCCAGCAGCTTTACTAGCGGGACATACAATGAGCAGTTCTTC. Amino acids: CASSFTSGTYNEQFF.

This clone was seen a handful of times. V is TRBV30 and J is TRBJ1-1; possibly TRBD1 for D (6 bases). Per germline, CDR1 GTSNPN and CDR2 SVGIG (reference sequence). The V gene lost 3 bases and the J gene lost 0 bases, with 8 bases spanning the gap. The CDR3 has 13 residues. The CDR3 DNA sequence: TGTGCCTGGAGCGGACAGTTGAACACTGAAGCTTTCTTT. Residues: CAWSGQLNTEAFF.

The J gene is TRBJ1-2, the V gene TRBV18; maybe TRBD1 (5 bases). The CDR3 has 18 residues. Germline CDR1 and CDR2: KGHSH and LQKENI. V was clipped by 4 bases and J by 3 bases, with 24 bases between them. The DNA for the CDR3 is TGTGCCAGCTCACAATATACCGGGACTATAACCGAGGACTATGGCTACACCTTC. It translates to CASSQYTGTITEDYGYTF.

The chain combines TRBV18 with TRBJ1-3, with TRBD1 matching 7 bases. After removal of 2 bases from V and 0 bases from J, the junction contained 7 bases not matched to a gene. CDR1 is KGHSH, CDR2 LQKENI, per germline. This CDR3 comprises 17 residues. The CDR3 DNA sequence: TGTGCCAGCTCACCATGGCCCAGGGGGTCCTCTGGAAACACCATATATTTT. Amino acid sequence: CASSPWPRGSSGNTIYF. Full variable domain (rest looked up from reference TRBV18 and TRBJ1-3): NAGVMQNPRHLVRRRGQEARLRCSPMKGHSHVYWYRQLPEEGLKFMVYLQKENIIDESGMPKERFSAEFPKEGPSILRIQQVVRGDSAAYFCASSPWPRGSSGNTIYFGEGSWLTVV.

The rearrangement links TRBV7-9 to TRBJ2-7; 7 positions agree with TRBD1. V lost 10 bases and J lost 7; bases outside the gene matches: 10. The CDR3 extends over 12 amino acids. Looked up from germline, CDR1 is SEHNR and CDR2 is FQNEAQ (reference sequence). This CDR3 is CATRDSAPEQYF. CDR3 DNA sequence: TGTGCCACTCGGGACAGCGCTCCTGAGCAGTACTTC.

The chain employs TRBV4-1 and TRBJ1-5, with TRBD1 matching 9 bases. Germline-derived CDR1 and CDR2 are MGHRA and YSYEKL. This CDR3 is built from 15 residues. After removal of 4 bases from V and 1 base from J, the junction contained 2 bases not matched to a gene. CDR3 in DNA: TGCGCCAGCAGCCGGGGACAGGGAAGCAATCAGCCCCAGCATTTT. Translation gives CASSRGQGSNQPQHF.

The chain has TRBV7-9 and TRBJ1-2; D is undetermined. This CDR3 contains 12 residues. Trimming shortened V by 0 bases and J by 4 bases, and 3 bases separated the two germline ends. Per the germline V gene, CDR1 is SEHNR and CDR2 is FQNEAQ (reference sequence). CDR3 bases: TGTGCCAGCAGCTTAGCCCTCTATGGCTACACCTTC. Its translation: CASSLALYGYTF.

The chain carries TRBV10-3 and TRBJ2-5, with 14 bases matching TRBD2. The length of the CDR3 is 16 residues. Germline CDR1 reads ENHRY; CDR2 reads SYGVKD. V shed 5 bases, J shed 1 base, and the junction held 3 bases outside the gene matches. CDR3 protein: CAISPGLAGVQETQYF. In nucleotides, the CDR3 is TGTGCCATCAGTCCGGGACTAGCGGGAGTCCAAGAGACCCAGTACTTC.